The sample holds one count of the clone carrying this T cell receptor (beta chain). After removal of 4 bases from V and 7 bases from J, the junction contained 8 bases not matched to a gene. CDR1 and CDR2 from the germline V gene are SGHDT and YYEEEE. CDR3 size: 15 residues. The sample is drawn from a study of blood T cell repertoires in COVID-19. Overall study context: Donors in the United States, Italy and Spain gave samples during acute or convalescent COVID-19. PBMCs, B-cell-depleted T cells, or T cells were the source of the cDNA or gDNA that made up the material.

Original analysis: Cell counts per sample came from amplifying reference gene primers. TCRdb's copy holds only in-frame clones and misses some; the assay was immunoSEQ multiplex PCR. That table furnishes V, J and clone size, whereas the DNA furnished D and trimming. The sample yields about 490,000 clones, approximately 85% seen once. The chain couples TRBV5-6 to TRBJ1-3; 10 bases map to TRBD1. This TCR was sampled from a human donor in a cohort sampled during active COVID-19. Sample: peripheral blood. CDR3 in DNA: TGTGCCAGCAGCAGCCGCCGGGACAGGGGCAACACCATATATTTT. Protein sequence: CASSSRRDRGNTIYF.